This entry describes one T cell receptor (beta chain). This clone appeared a single time. This receptor's antigen is unknown. No DNA is shown, since the ends of the CDR3 on it are uncertain; the CDR3 is the one TCRdb lists. CDR1 and CDR2 (MNHEY, SMNVEV) derive from the germline V gene (reference sequence). Taken from cysteine to phenylalanine, the CDR3 has 14 residues. Healthy HIV-negative adults with no recently reported acute infections or vaccinations were included as donors. Every donor was a Caucasian adult residing in Nashville, Tennessee, USA. CD4+ T cells were enriched through magnetic negative selection, after which naive cells were positively selected on CD45RA and the remaining negative fraction served as the memory subset. Blood was obtained by leukapheresis, after which PBMCs were separated by Ficoll-Histopaque density gradient centrifugation and cryopreserved in liquid nitrogen vapor phase. Purity and quantity of every magnetically sorted T cell population were checked by analytical flow cytometry. Each sorted fraction had its genomic DNA isolated and then quantified by UV absorbance on a Nanodrop 2000c.

This sample is part of a study of shared clonotypes between healthy human individuals (dated by TCRdb to 2020 to 2021). Notes on the research overall: A couple of women and three men aged 18 to 49 years were included in the cohort. For each donor, CD4 naive and CD4 memory were each given three plates, CD8 naive was given two plates, and CD8 memory was given one plate. The study deeply sequenced blood TCR repertoires of about 5 healthy adults to estimate repertoire size and the extent of clonotype sharing between individuals. To increase sequencing depth and limit assay-specific biases, TCR repertoire library preparation and sequencing were carried out by different laboratories using diverse techniques. Leukapheresis yielded between about 0.85 and 10 billion PBMCs per donor.

Using the deep immunoSEQ assay, TCR CDR3 regions were amplified from genomic DNA by multiplex PCR. Genomic DNA extracted from each cell subset was distributed evenly over all wells of several immunoSEQ 96-well plates, and each plate served as one replicate. For sorted subsets, about 220 ng of genomic DNA, equivalent to 30,000 or so T cell genomes, went into each replicate PCR. Purified libraries were measured with a Qubit 3.0 fluorometer, size-checked on a Bioanalyzer 2100, and measured again with the KAPA Library Quantification kit. A separate single-read 150-cycle Illumina NextSeq 550 flow cell was used to sequence each immunoSEQ 96-well plate. Per the source publication's procedure: Because the immunoSEQ output held only junctional sequences and lacked quality scores, the filtering could not match the filtering applied to full-length reads. Sequences were annotated with PyIR, a Python wrapper for IgBLAST v1.9, using IMGT germline references to assign V/J genes and CDR3. Reads were removed for weak V/J assignments (E-value above 1e-6), missing CDR3, stop codons, out-of-frame junctions, or ambiguous translated residues. V3J clonotypes were defined as sequences sharing the same inferred V gene, J gene, and CDR3 amino acid sequence. The percentage overlap between two repertoires was calculated by dividing the number of shared unique clonotypes by the size of the smaller repertoire. Three approaches were used to assess repertoire richness: RTK rarefaction, the Chao1 estimator, and Recon v2.1 estimates of unobserved clonotypes. For all TCRbeta clonotypes obtained by the gDNA method from several donors, generation probabilities were computed with OLGA. Sourced from immuneACCESS, this table was stored by TCRdb with only in-frame sequences that have V and J called. A share of the clones is absent; for the studies checked, an unresolved V gene accounts for under half, and the remainder has no known explanation. The V and J calls and clone size come from that table; D and trimming were worked out from the DNA. The sample has 600,000 to 700,000 clones on record, 60% to 75% of them singletons. The ten largest clonotypes hold around 2% of the sample.

General study outcomes and caveats: Because the study included a small number of donors, the genetic and exposure-history diversity represented was limited. Higher generation probabilities were observed for clonotypes shared by all four sorted-subset donors than for non-shared clonotypes. Approximately 5% of naive CD4, 3% to 3.5% of naive CD8, roughly 2.4% of memory CD4, and about 0.4% of memory CD8 clonotypes were shared across several donors. Even with the large sequencing depth, rarefaction of the sorted-subset datasets indicated that sequencing was incomplete. Pairwise subsampling indicated that sequencing depth was expected to affect the degree of clonotype sharing among donors. Naive subsets generally had larger estimated clonotype richness than memory subsets did. Sampling was restricted to blood, and TCR repertoires in tissues likely differ from the TCR repertoires found in blood.

The V gene is TRBV27 and the J gene is TRBJ1-3. Sequenced: memory CD4+ T cells sorted from blood. The sample's cell subset or site label, decoded: CD45RA-negative fraction. The clonotype was recovered from a woman aged 25 to 45 in good health. The CDR3 reads as follows: CASSSSNSGNTIYF.